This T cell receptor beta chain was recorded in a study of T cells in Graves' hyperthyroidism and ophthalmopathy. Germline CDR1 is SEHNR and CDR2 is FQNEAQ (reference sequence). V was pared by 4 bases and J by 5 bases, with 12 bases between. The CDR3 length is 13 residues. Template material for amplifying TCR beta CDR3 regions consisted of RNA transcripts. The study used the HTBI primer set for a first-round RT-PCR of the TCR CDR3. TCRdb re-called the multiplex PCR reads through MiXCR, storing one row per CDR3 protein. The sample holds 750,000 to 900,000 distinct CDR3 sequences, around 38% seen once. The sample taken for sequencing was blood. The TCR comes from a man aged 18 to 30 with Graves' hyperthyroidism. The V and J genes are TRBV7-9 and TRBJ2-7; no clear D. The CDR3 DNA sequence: TGTGCCAGCAGCTGGAGAAATGGGAACGAGCAGTACTTC. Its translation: CASSWRNGNEQYF.